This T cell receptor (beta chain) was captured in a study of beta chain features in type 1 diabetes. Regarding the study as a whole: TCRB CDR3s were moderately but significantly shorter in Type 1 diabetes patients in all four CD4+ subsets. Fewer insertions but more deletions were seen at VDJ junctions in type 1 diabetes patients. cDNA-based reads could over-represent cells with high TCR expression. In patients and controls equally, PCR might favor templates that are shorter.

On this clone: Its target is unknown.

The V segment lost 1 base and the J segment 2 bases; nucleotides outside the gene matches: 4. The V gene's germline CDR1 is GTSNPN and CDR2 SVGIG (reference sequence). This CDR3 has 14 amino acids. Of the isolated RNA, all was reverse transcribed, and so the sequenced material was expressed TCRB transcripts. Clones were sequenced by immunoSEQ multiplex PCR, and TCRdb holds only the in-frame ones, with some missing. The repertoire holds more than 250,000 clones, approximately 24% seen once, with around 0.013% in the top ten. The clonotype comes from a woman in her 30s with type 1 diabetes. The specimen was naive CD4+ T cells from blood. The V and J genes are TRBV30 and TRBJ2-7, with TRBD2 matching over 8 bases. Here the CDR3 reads CAWSAPAGAYEQYF. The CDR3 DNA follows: TGTGCCTGGAGTGCCCCAGCGGGGGCCTACGAGCAGTACTTC.